This entry describes one TCR beta chain. Its antigen remains undetermined. It has no much larger one-base neighbor in the sample; base qualities were not kept. Sequenced on an Illumina HiSeq 1500. The public reads were quality trimmed at Q25 with fastp and then assembled into clones with MiXCR by TCRdb, keeping productive beta chains. Rows are combined by CDR3 protein, so each entry shows the most common genes and DNA. Within this sample are about 740,000 distinct CDR3 sequences, with around 32% of them counted one time only. The ten most abundant clones make up 15% to 20% of the sample. From cysteine to phenylalanine, the CDR3 is 12 amino acids long. Here the CDR3 DNA is all that survives: 36 bases in frame from base 1. Deletion took 5 bases off V and 7 bases off J, with a span of 11 bases between the germline ends. From the germline V gene, CDR1 is SNHLY and CDR2 is FYNNEI. The sample originates from a study of T cell repertoires in cytomegalovirus infection (dated by TCRdb to between 2018 and 2020). Regarding the study in general: The peptide stimulations were aimed at well-studied HLA-B-restricted epitopes as well as recently identified HLA-C-restricted CMV epitopes, whose presentation resists viral immunomodulation. Because public TCR beta signatures pointed to carriage of CMV infection together with the matching HLA type, the HLA type of each donor mattered for the analysis.

The meaning of the sample's treatment or condition label: in vitro stimulation with specific CMV peptide epitopes to enrich CMV-specific T cells. The investigation overall reported the following: The ex vivo response was dominated by HLA-C-restricted CMV-specific TCR beta clonotypes, which also provided the single most frequent clonotype in two of eight donors. Cumulative frequency of public TCR beta family members discriminated carriers of CMV infection plus the relevant HLA type in this cohort and an independent approximately 360-donor cohort.

The rearranged chain carries TRBV2 and TRBJ1-1; a weak D assignment points to TRBD1 (5 bases agree). The material sequenced was cultured PBMCs, taken from culture after CMV antigen stimulation. The receptor comes from a human donor in good health (CMV status not recorded). Some clones in this sample may be carry-over from other donors' samples. The CDR3 is CASSWDLIEAFF. In nucleotides, the sequence is TGTGCCAGCAGTTGGGACTTAATTGAAGCTTTCTTT.